This TCR beta chain originates from a study of T cells in Graves' hyperthyroidism and ophthalmopathy. Looking at the study overall: Peripheral blood specimens were obtained at initial diagnosis, prior to any treatment.

Study results and limitations: Patients with ophthalmopathy were separated from those with stable hyperthyroidism by a 13 V-J model. Most thyroid clonotypes expanded above 0.001 appeared in blood too.

Note on this clonotype: The antigen remains undetermined.

CDR1 is KGHSH and CDR2 is LQKENI in the germline V gene. Trimming shortened V by 3 bases and J by 7 bases, and 13 bases separated the two germline ends. The CDR3 has 15 residues. Amplification targeted TCR beta CDR3 regions from RNA transcripts. Researchers ran a first-round RT-PCR on the TCR CDR3 using the HTBI primer set. TCRdb redid the calling of the multiplex PCR reads with MiXCR, one entry per CDR3 protein. Of about 640,000 distinct CDR3 sequences in the sample, less than 25% were seen once. Ophthalmopathy patients showed a Clinical Activity Score of at least 3, NOSPECS grade of at least 4 and duration under 3 months.

Sequencing input: blood. The V gene is TRBV18, the J gene TRBJ1-6, with D possibly being TRBD1 (6 bases). This TCR came from a man in his thirties or forties with Graves' ophthalmopathy. This CDR3 reads CASSPNQGQNSPLHF. The CDR3 coding sequence is TGTGCCAGCTCACCGAATCAGGGGCAGAATTCACCCCTCCACTTT.